The 16 T cell receptor beta chains given below trace back to one sample, sequenced in a study of blood T cell repertoires in COVID-19. Method: immunoSEQ multiplex PCR; TCRdb's copy keeps in-frame clones and lacks some. The sample records about 170,000 clones, roughly 93% being singletons. The sequenced sample was peripheral blood. The receptor source for this set is a man in his late teens or twenties with COVID-19, enrolled during active disease.

The chain joins TRBV10-3 to TRBJ2-7, with 9 bases fitting TRBD2. V dropped 7 bases and J dropped 7; count of bases not matched to a gene: 5. CDR3 length equals 12 residues. CDR1 and CDR2 (germline): ENHRY, SYGVKD. CDR3: CAITAGGGEQYF. As DNA, the CDR3 is TGTGCCATCACGGCGGGAGGGGGTGAGCAGTACTTC.

This chain uses TRBV5-6 with TRBJ2-7; TRBD1 matches 7 bases. Germline CDR1 SGHDT, CDR2 YYEEEE. This CDR3 comprises 14 residues. The V gene end was trimmed by 6 bases and the J gene end by 2 bases; junction bases not matched to a gene: 8. Here the CDR3 DNA reads TGTGCCAGCACCACACGACAGGGCCCCTACGAGCAGTACTTC. Translated, it gives CASTTRQGPYEQYF.

CDR3 in DNA: TGTGCCTCCGCACGTCCGACAGGCAACGATTCACCCCTCCACTTT. The encoded protein is CASARPTGNDSPLHF. The chain combines TRBV28 with TRBJ1-6; perhaps TRBD1 as D (6 bases). V was shortened by 11 bases and J by 8 bases, with 22 bases between the two germline ends. CDR1 MDHEN and CDR2 SYDVKM come from the germline V gene. The CDR3 spans 15 residues.

This sequence joins TRBV27 and TRBJ1-5; weak D call: TRBD1 (5 bases). Germline V gene lookup returns CDR1 MNHEY and CDR2 SMNVEV (reference sequence). This CDR3 has 15 residues. V was pared by 1 base and J by 7 bases, with 14 bases between. The CDR3 spells CASSLWGGVGQPQHF. The CDR3 DNA reads TGTGCCAGCAGTTTATGGGGAGGGGTGGGGCAGCCCCAGCATTTT.

This clone has just a few counts. The chain is built from TRBV28 and TRBJ1-1; weak D call: TRBD1 (6 bases). Germline V gives CDR1 MDHEN, CDR2 SYDVKM. V lost 5 bases, J lost 4 bases, and 11 bases lay in between. The length of the CDR3 is 13 residues. CDR3 DNA: TGTGCCAGCAGTGGACAGCTTGGCACTGAAGCTTTCTTT. It yields the protein CASSGQLGTEAFF.

Here the CDR3 reads CSVETINYGYTF. Here the CDR3 DNA reads TGCAGCGTTGAAACAATAAACTATGGCTACACCTTC. The rearrangement links TRBV29-1 to TRBJ1-2; no clear D. V dropped 2 bases and J dropped 2 bases, with 6 bases sitting between them. CDR1 and CDR2 (germline): SQVTM, ANQGSEA. This CDR3 has 12 amino acids.

The chain joins TRBV4-3 to TRBJ2-5; D unclear. The CDR3 sequence is 14 residues long. Germline assignment: CDR1 LGHNA and CDR2 YSLEER. V was trimmed by 0 bases and J by 4 bases, leaving 9 bases between them. CDR3 region: CASSQDWSGETQYF. The DNA for the CDR3 is TGCGCCAGCAGCCAAGATTGGAGTGGAGAGACCCAGTACTTC.

The V and J genes are TRBV12-1 and TRBJ2-1; the table's TRBD2 call for D was not verified on the DNA. TRBV12-1 is a listed pseudogene. This CDR3 comprises 18 residues. DNA for the CDR3: TGTGCCAGCAGCCCCACCTCCCCAGCGGACCACTCCTACAATGAGCAGTTCTTC. Protein: CASSPTSPADHSYNEQFF.

CDR3 amino acids: CASSLDYRGRYSYEQYF. The CDR3 region has the DNA TGTGCCAGCAGCCTGGATTACAGGGGCCGCTATTCCTACGAGCAGTACTTC. This chain links TRBV28 with TRBJ2-7; 7 bases are a match to TRBD1. Germline V gene data show CDR1 as MDHEN and CDR2 as SYDVKM. The CDR3 is made up of 17 amino acids. The V segment lost 6 bases and the J segment 1 base; nucleotides outside the gene matches: 15.

Only one count was recorded for this clone. The CDR3 DNA is TGTGCCACCAGTGATTTGTCGACAGGGGGCTACAATGAGCAGTTCTTC. The encoded protein is CATSDLSTGGYNEQFF. The gene calls are TRBV24-1 and TRBJ2-1; 9 bases fit TRBD1. The ends lost 0 bases at V and 3 bases at J; junction bases unmatched: 2. Looked up from germline, CDR1 is KGHDR and CDR2 is SFDVKD. The CDR3 covers 16 residues.

This clone was observed once. The chain joins TRBV27 to TRBJ2-7; 9 nucleotides agree with TRBD1. The CDR3 contains 13 residues. The junction had 2 bases not matched to a gene; V was cut back by 6 bases and J by 2 bases. Germline CDR1 MNHEY, CDR2 SMNVEV (reference sequence). The CDR3 sequence: CASSDRGTYEQYF. CDR3 nucleotide sequence: TGTGCCAGCAGCGACAGGGGGACCTACGAGCAGTACTTC.

The chain employs TRBV27 and TRBJ2-1; the match to TRBD2 covers 7 bases. CDR3 length equals 21 residues. Germline-derived CDR1 and CDR2 are MNHEY and SMNVEV (reference sequence). The junction had 20 bases not matched to a gene; V was cut back by 3 bases and J by 0 bases. Here the CDR3 DNA reads TGTGCCAGCAGTTTGAGGTACCGGGACTACTCACGCATACTCTCCTACAATGAGCAGTTCTTC. Its protein product is CASSLRYRDYSRILSYNEQFF.

This chain uses TRBV2 with TRBJ2-2; D unresolved. The germline V gene has CDR1 SNHLY and CDR2 FYNNEI. This CDR3 is 12 amino acids long. Trimming shortened V by 7 bases and J by 4 bases, and 7 bases separated the two germline ends. Here the CDR3 DNA reads TGTGCCAGCATCCCGCGCACCGGGGAGCTGTTTTTT. Its protein is CASIPRTGELFF.

There are a few counts of this clone. Other nucleotide sequences in the sample specify the same CDR3. The chain couples TRBV11-2 to TRBJ2-7, with 8 bases matching TRBD1. The trim removed 5 bases at V and 3 bases at J, leaving 3 bases unmatched. Germline V gene sequence: CDR1 SGHAT, CDR2 FQNNGV. The CDR3 is 13 residues long. In nucleotides, the CDR3 is TGTGCCAGCAGCCTGGACAGGGACTACGAGCAGTACTTC. It encodes CASSLDRDYEQYF.

This clone was observed once. The chain joins TRBV28 to TRBJ2-1, with 7 bases that match TRBD2. The junction had 16 bases not matched to a gene; V was cut back by 6 bases and J by 8 bases. Germline CDR1 reads MDHEN; CDR2 reads SYDVKM. The CDR3 loop spans 16 amino acids. Here the CDR3 reads CASSREGGVFLDEQFF. The CDR3 nucleotides are TGTGCCAGCAGCCGCGAGGGAGGGGTGTTTCTCGATGAGCAGTTCTTC.

The chain links TRBV25-1 to TRBJ2-2; 9 positions match TRBD1. The CDR3 length is 16 residues. The V and J ends lost 3 bases and 0 bases, in that order; junction bases with no gene match: 2. Germline lookup yields CDR1 MGHDK and CDR2 SYGVNS. The CDR3 loop reads CASSERTGANTGELFF. Written as DNA, the CDR3 is TGTGCCAGCAGTGAGAGGACAGGGGCGAACACCGGGGAGCTGTTTTTT.